This T cell receptor (beta chain) was sequenced for a study of blood T cell repertoires in COVID-19. About the study: Acute and convalescent COVID-19 specimens originated in the United States, Italy and Spain.

CDR3 length: 14 residues. V lost 5 bases to trimming and J lost 2 bases; unmatched junction nucleotides: 4. Germline V lookup: CDR1 SGHTA, CDR2 FQGNSA. Original analysis: The assay estimated nucleated cells by amplifying reference gene primers. Profiling relied on immunoSEQ multiplex PCR, and the TCRdb table lists in-frame clones only, not all of them. V and J calls and clone size follow that table, whereas D and trimming were derived from the DNA. The sample shows about 210,000 clones, over 60% of them seen only once. The specimen sequenced was peripheral blood. The receptor comes from a woman between 70 and 85 years old with acute or convalescent COVID-19. The chain is built from TRBV7-2 and TRBJ1-1, with 8 bases fitting TRBD1. This CDR3 is CASSITGGNTEAFF. CDR3 sequence (DNA): TGTGCCAGCAGCATAACAGGGGGAAACACTGAAGCTTTCTTT.